Described below is a single TCR beta chain sequence and its context. The antigen is not known. This sample is part of a study of CD8+ T cells in alopecia areata. Reverse transcription of extracted RNA yielded cDNA, which provided the sequencing template. TCRdb's copy holds only in-frame clones and misses some; the assay was immunoSEQ multiplex PCR. The sample records 110,000 to 150,000 clones, 82% being singletons. The treatment was: oral pan-JAK inhibitor, 5-10 mg twice daily. In alopecia areata patients, both lesional scalp punch biopsies and peripheral blood were collected. Study-wide results and limits: Normal scalp showed lower clonality than lesional scalp, especially alopecia totalis/universalis. Association of baseline CD8+ expansion with response is uncertain owing to one nonresponder.

Germline assignment: CDR1 SEHNR and CDR2 FQNEAQ (reference sequence). The J segment lost 4 bases and the V segment lost 1 base, leaving 3 bases of the junction unmatched. The CDR3 is 15 residues long. Specimen: CD8+ T cells sorted from blood, collected at week 4, from a patient treated with tofacitinib. The J gene is TRBJ2-7, the V gene TRBV7-9, with 11 bases matching TRBD1. This TCR was sampled from a human donor with alopecia areata. In nucleotides, the CDR3 is TGTGCCAGCAGCTTAGTGGACAGGGGGCAGTACGAGCAGTACTTC. Encoded protein: CASSLVDRGQYEQYF.